These 21 T cell receptor beta chains originate from one sample sequenced in a study of T-cell reconstitution after alpha-beta-depleted transplantation in children. Unique molecular identifiers were incorporated during preparation of the TCRbeta library. TCRdb reprocessed the PCR reads with MiXCR, giving one entry per CDR3 protein. Here the sample spans around 680,000 distinct CDR3 sequences, around 17% being singletons. Source: PBMCs from the stem cell graft donor, taken from the stem cell graft. The receptors shown here come from a human donor who donated a stem cell graft to a child with acute myeloid leukemia.

This clonotype has just a few counts. The chain couples TRBV10-3 to TRBJ2-3; 16 bases are shared with TRBD2. Germline CDR1 is ENHRY and CDR2 is SYGVKD. This CDR3 is built from 19 residues. V shed 3 bases, J shed 4 bases, and the junction held 10 bases outside the gene matches. The chain's CDR3 is CAISEPGLAGGRRADTQYF. DNA of the CDR3: TGTGCCATCAGTGAACCGGGACTAGCGGGGGGGCGTCGCGCAGATACGCAGTATTTT.

The V call is TRBV9, the J call TRBJ2-2, with D possibly being TRBD2 (5 bases). Germline V gene data show CDR1 as SGDLS and CDR2 as YYNGEE. V lost 1 base, J lost 0 bases, and 7 bases lay in between. The CDR3 is 15 amino acids. CDR3 loop: CASSVRGPNTGELFF. CDR3 in DNA: TGTGCCAGCAGCGTAAGAGGGCCGAACACCGGGGAGCTGTTTTTT.

The chain joins TRBV7-8 to TRBJ1-4; tentatively, D is TRBD1 (5 bases). CDR1 and CDR2 (germline): SGHVS, FQNEAQ. CDR3 length equals 16 residues. Trimming removed 5 bases from V and 5 bases from J, with 18 bases in between. As DNA, the CDR3 is TGTGCCAGCAGCCCCGGCCCAGGGTCGGGGAATGAAAAACTGTTTTTT. It encodes CASSPGPGSGNEKLFF.

This clonotype was observed a handful of times. This rearrangement joins TRBV15 to TRBJ2-2; D remains ambiguous. Germline V gives CDR1 LNHNV, CDR2 YYDKDF (reference sequence). V gave up 5 bases and J gave up 0 bases, with 4 bases separating them. The CDR3 runs to 13 residues. CDR3 in amino acids: CATSRSNTGELFF. CDR3 DNA sequence: TGTGCCACCAGCCGTTCGAACACCGGGGAGCTGTTTTTT.

This clonotype was recorded many times. The V and J genes are TRBV4-3 and TRBJ2-3, with TRBD2 as a possible D gene (6 bases). This CDR3 comprises 16 residues. V was clipped by 3 bases and J by 0 bases, with 13 bases between them. CDR1 and CDR2 (germline): LGHNA, YSLEER. The CDR3 reads CASSQRGGESTDTQYF. CDR3 DNA: TGCGCCAGCAGCCAGAGGGGCGGGGAGAGCACAGATACGCAGTATTTT.

This clonotype was counted a few times. The V gene is TRBV4-3, the J gene TRBJ2-3, with 8 nucleotides matching TRBD1. V dropped 4 bases and J dropped 6; count of bases not matched to a gene: 9. Germline V CDR1 and CDR2: LGHNA, YSLEER. This CDR3 region has 15 residues. The CDR3 reads CASSRETGEKDTQYF. CDR3 coding DNA: TGCGCCAGCAGCCGAGAGACAGGGGAGAAGGATACGCAGTATTTT.

This clonotype was counted a few times. The rearrangement links TRBV6-1 to TRBJ2-5; the match to TRBD2 covers 11 bases. V lost 5 bases, J lost 5 bases, and 7 bases stayed unmatched. The CDR3 totals 15 residues. Germline V gene data show CDR1 as MNHNS and CDR2 as SASEGT. CDR3 sequence (DNA): TGTGCCAGCAGTCTGACTAGCGGGGATGGGGAGACCCAGTACTTC. Protein product: CASSLTSGDGETQYF.

There are many counts of this clonotype. This sequence joins TRBV5-6 and TRBJ2-7; 10 bases are a match to TRBD1. Germline V gene data show CDR1 as SGHDT and CDR2 as YYEEEE. Trimming cost V 2 bases and J 3 bases; bases outside gene matches: 5. CDR3 length equals 15 residues. The CDR3 is CASSFRDRGYYEQYV. The CDR3 DNA reads as TGTGCCAGCAGCTTTCGGGACAGGGGCTACTACGAGCAGTACGTC.

This clonotype appeared many times. The chain has TRBV7-2 and TRBJ2-7; 9 bases align to TRBD1. The J segment lost 2 bases and the V segment lost 5 bases, leaving 10 bases of the junction unmatched. The CDR3 runs 16 residues. CDR1 SGHTA and CDR2 FQGNSA come from the germline V gene. The CDR3 spells CASSLPRDRATYEQYF. CDR3 bases: TGTGCCAGCAGCCTTCCCCGGGACAGGGCCACCTACGAGCAGTACTTC.

This clonotype was picked up many times. The gene calls are TRBV12-3 or TRBV12-4 and TRBJ1-1; 7 bases map to TRBD1. The ends lost 3 bases at V and 5 bases at J; junction bases unmatched: 6. This CDR3 is 14 amino acids long. The CDR3 coding sequence is TGTGCCAGCAGTTTGACAGGGCTGGGGACTGAAGCTTTCTTT. It yields the protein CASSLTGLGTEAFF.

The genes are TRBV7-2 and TRBJ1-1; D not resolved. Trimming removed 2 bases from V and 4 bases from J, with 11 bases in between. Germline V gene lookup returns CDR1 SGHTA and CDR2 FQGNSA. The CDR3 runs 14 residues. This CDR3 reads CASSLKASSTEAFF. CDR3 coding DNA: TGTGCCAGCAGCTTAAAGGCCTCGAGCACTGAAGCTTTCTTT.

The chain has TRBV6-6 and TRBJ1-3, with 7 bases aligning to TRBD1. The trim removed 2 bases at V and 0 bases at J, leaving 10 bases unmatched. The V gene's germline CDR1 is MNHNY and CDR2 SVGAGI (reference sequence). This CDR3 comprises 18 residues. CDR3 protein: CASSYPDPNRGSGNTIYF. Written as DNA, the CDR3 is TGTGCCAGCAGTTACCCCGATCCAAACAGGGGCTCTGGAAACACCATATATTTT.

This chain connects TRBV28 to TRBJ2-5; TRBD1 is a possible D gene (6 bases). Germline CDR1 MDHEN, CDR2 SYDVKM. The CDR3 has 15 residues. The ends were cut back, 6 bases at V and 3 bases at J, with 17 bases in the middle. CDR3 protein: CASRPRRGGKETQYF. CDR3 DNA sequence: TGTGCCAGCAGACCCCGAAGAGGGGGAAAAGAGACCCAGTACTTC.

Only a few counts were recorded for this clonotype. The chain joins TRBV4-2 to TRBJ2-2, with D uncertain. This CDR3 spans 15 amino acids. Deletions cut 1 base from V and 7 bases from J, with 13 bases between. The germline CDR1 and CDR2 sequences are LGHNA and YNFKEQ. The CDR3 DNA reads as TGTGCCAGCAGCCAAGTTCTCCAGGCCGGCGGGGAGCTGTTTTTT. This encodes CASSQVLQAGGELFF.

The chain joins TRBV7-9 to TRBJ1-3; D not resolved. CDR1 is SEHNR, CDR2 FQNEAQ, per germline (reference sequence). This CDR3 is built from 11 residues. Trimming took off 3 bases at V and 9 bases at J, with 6 bases between the two ends. In nucleotides, the CDR3 is TGTGCCAGCAGCTTGGACGGCACCATATATTTT. This translates into CASSLDGTIYF.

Many counts were recorded for this clonotype. The rearrangement joins TRBV11-2 to TRBJ2-6, with D hard to call. The CDR3 is 16 amino acids. V lost 3 bases to trimming and J lost 0 bases, with 9 bases between them. Germline lookup yields CDR1 SGHAT and CDR2 FQNNGV. CDR3 nucleotides: TGTGCCAGCAGCTTCCATATGGGCTCTGGGGCCAACGTCCTGACTTTC. Translating gives CASSFHMGSGANVLTF.

A remark on this clonotype: A junction boundary mismatches the germline segment, possibly from a read error. The chain recombines TRBV20-1 with TRBJ2-7, with 9 positions matching TRBD2. CDR1 is DFQATT, CDR2 SNEGSKA, per germline (reference sequence). The CDR3 spans 15 residues. The CDR3: CSARDPWGLAHEEYF. In DNA, the CDR3 is TGCAGTGCTAGAGATCCTTGGGGACTAGCCCACGAGGAGTACTTC.

This clonotype was seen a handful of times. The chain joins TRBV29-1 to TRBJ1-1; the match to TRBD1 covers 10 bases. Unmatched junction bases numbered 7, after V lost 1 base and J lost 8 bases. This CDR3 has 14 amino acids. The germline V gene encodes CDR1 SQVTM and CDR2 ANQGSEA. CDR3 bases: TGCAGCGTTGAAGGGACAGGGGGAGATCTAGAAGCTTTCTTT. Residues: CSVEGTGGDLEAFF. Full variable domain (missing parts from reference TRBV29-1 and TRBJ1-1): SAVISQKPSRDICQRGTSLTIQCQVDSQVTMMFWYRQQPGQSLTLIATANQGSEATYESGFVIDKFPISRPNLTFSTLTVSNMSPEDSSIYLCSVEGTGGDLEAFFGQGTRLTVV.

V gene TRBV13 combines with J gene TRBJ1-1; 7 nucleotides agree with TRBD1. V was pared by 5 bases and J by 1 base, with 7 bases of the junction left unmatched. In germline, CDR1 is PRHDT, CDR2 FYEKMQ (reference sequence). This CDR3 has 15 amino acids. The CDR3 DNA reads TGTGCCAGCAGCAAACAGGGGAGGGGGAACACTGAAGCTTTCTTT. This codes for CASSKQGRGNTEAFF. The whole variable domain, remainder taken from reference TRBV13 and TRBJ1-1, is AAGVIQSPRHLIKEKRETATLKCYPIPRHDTVYWYQQGPGQDPQFLISFYEKMQSDKGSIPDRFSAQQFSDYHSELNMSSLELGDSALYFCASSKQGRGNTEAFFGQGTRLTVV.

This clonotype was counted a few times. The chain couples TRBV4-3 to TRBJ2-1; D not certain. The CDR3 totals 15 residues. V lost 0 bases to trimming and J lost 6 bases, with 12 bases between them. Germline lookup yields CDR1 LGHNA and CDR2 YSLEER. This CDR3 reads CASSQDRAGINEQFF. CDR3 nucleotide sequence: TGCGCCAGCAGCCAAGATCGCGCTGGAATCAATGAGCAGTTCTTC.

This rearrangement joins TRBV12-3 or TRBV12-4 to TRBJ2-7, with 8 bases lining up with TRBD2. The junction had 10 bases not matched to a gene; V was cut back by 5 bases and J by 7 bases. The length of the CDR3 is 14 residues. CDR3 nucleotide sequence: TGTGCCAGCAGTCCCGGGACTAGGGTACGGGAGCAGTACTTC. Protein sequence: CASSPGTRVREQYF.